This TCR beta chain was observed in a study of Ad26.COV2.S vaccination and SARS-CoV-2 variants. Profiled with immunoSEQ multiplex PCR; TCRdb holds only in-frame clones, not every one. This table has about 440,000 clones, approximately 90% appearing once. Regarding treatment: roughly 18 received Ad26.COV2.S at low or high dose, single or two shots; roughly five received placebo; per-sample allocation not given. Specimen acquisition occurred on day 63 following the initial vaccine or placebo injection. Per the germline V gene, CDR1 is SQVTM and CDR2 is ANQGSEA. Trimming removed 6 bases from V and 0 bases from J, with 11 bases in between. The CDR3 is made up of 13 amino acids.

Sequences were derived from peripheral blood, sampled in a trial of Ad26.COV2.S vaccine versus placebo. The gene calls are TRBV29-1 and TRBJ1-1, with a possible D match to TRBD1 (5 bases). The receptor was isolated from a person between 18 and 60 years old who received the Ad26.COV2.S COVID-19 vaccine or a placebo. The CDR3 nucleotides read TGCAGCGTGGATAGGGGTGTGAACACTGAAGCTTTCTTT. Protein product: CSVDRGVNTEAFF.